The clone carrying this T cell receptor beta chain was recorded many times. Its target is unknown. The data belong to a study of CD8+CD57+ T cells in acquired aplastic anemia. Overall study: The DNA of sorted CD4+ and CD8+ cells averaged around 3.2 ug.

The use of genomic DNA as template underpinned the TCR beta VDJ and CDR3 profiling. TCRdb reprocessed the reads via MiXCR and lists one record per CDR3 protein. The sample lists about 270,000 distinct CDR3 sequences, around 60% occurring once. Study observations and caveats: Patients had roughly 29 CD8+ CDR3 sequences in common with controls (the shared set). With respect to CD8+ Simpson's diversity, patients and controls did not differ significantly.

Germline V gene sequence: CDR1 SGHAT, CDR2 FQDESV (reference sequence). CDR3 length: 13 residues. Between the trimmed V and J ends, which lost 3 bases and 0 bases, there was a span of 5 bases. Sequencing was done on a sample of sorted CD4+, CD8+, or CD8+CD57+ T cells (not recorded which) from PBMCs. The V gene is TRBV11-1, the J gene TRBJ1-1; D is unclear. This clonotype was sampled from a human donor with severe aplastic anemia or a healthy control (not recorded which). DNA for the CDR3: TGTGCCAGCAGCTTCGACATGAACACTGAAGCTTTCTTT. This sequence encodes CASSFDMNTEAFF.